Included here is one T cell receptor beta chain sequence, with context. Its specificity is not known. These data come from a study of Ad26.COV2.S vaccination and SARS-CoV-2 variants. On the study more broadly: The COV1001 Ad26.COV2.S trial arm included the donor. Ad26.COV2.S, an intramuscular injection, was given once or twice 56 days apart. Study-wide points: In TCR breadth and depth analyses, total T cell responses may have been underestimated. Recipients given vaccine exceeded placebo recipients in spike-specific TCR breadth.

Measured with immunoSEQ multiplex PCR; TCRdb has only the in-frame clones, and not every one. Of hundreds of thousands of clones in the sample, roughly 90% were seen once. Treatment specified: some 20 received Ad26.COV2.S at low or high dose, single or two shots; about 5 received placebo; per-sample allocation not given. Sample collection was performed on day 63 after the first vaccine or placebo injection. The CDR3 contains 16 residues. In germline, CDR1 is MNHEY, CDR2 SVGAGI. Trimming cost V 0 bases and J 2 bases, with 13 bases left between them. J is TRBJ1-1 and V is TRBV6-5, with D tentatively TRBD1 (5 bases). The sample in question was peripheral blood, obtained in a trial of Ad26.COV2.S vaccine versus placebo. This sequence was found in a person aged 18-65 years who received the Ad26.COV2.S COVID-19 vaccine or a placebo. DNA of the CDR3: TGTGCCAGCAGTTACTCGATTTCCGGGGGTAACACTGAAGCTTTCTTT. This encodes CASSYSISGGNTEAFF.